The clone carrying this TCR beta chain has ten or more counts. The antigen is not known. The sample is drawn from a study of T cell repertoires in cytomegalovirus infection. On the study more broadly: Both a matching HLA type and CMV infection were indicated by public TCR beta signatures. The study's findings and limits: Individuals carrying CMV plus the relevant HLA were identified by cumulative frequency of public TCR beta families. HLA-C-restricted CMV clonotypes gave the most frequent clonotype in two of eight donors.

V was clipped by 5 bases and J by 4 bases; unmatched bases: 6. This CDR3 is 14 amino acids long. TCRdb recomputed calls from the reads with MiXCR, one row per CDR3 protein. Of 500,000 to 600,000 distinct CDR3 sequences in the sample, 15% to 20% were seen once. The source is a human donor in good health (CMV status not recorded). Some clones in this sample may be carry-over from other donors' samples. The sequenced sample consisted of CD8+ T cells from PBMCs. V usage is TRBV12-3 or TRBV12-4 and J usage is TRBJ1-1; the match to TRBD1 covers 8 bases. The CDR3 coding sequence is TGTGCCAGCAGTCACAGGGGGGATATCACTGAAGCTTTCTTT. Its translation is CASSHRGDITEAFF.